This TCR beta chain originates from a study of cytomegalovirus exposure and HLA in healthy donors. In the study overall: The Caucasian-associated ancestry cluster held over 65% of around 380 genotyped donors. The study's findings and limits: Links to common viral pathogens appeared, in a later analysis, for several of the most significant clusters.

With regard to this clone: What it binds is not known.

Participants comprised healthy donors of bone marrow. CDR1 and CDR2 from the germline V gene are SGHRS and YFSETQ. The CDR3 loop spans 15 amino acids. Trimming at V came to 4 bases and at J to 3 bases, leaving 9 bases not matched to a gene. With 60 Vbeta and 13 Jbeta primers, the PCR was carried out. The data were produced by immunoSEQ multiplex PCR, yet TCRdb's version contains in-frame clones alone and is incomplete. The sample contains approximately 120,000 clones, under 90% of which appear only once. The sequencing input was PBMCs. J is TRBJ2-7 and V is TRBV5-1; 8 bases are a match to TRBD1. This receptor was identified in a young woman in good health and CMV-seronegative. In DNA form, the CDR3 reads TGCGCCAGCAGCAACGCCGACAGGGGAGACTACGAGCAGTACTTC. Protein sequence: CASSNADRGDYEQYF.